These 9 T cell receptor beta chains came from one sample sequenced in a study of response to subunit inactivated influenza vaccine. MiXCR, run by TCRdb on the RT-PCR reads, gives a single entry per CDR3 protein. The table includes some 550,000 distinct CDR3 sequences, under 25% detected once. The same specimen was also included in a second study, on T cells expressing NK-cell markers. According to that study: With UMIs, 5'RACE template switching was used to make TCR beta cDNA.

The source was CD4+ T cells sorted from PBMCs, collected less than 13 days after vaccination. The receptors derive from a middle-aged man who received an inactivated influenza vaccine.

The sample holds one count of this clonotype. V and J are TRBV28 and TRBJ2-6, with 7 bases matching TRBD1. J was trimmed by 10 bases and V by 6 bases; bases with no gene match: 9. The CDR3 extends over 14 amino acids. Germline CDR1 reads MDHEN; CDR2 reads SYDVKM. In DNA form, the CDR3 reads TGTGCCAGCAGCGGACAGGCCGGGCTGAACGTCCTGACTTTC. Translated: CASSGQAGLNVLTF.

The chain links TRBV7-9 to TRBJ2-7; D gene ambiguous. The V end lost 3 bases, the J end lost 4 bases, and 10 bases lay between the germline ends. The V gene's germline CDR1 is SEHNR and CDR2 FQNEAQ (reference sequence). There are 13 residues in the CDR3. The CDR3 region is CASSFGEDYEQYF. CDR3 nucleotide sequence: TGTGCCAGCAGCTTCGGTGAAGATTACGAGCAGTACTTC.

This clonotype came up a few times. This sequence joins TRBV5-6 and TRBJ2-7; no firm D call. CDR3 length: 14 amino acids. The V and J ends lost 0 bases and 0 bases respectively, with 7 bases between them. Germline V gives CDR1 SGHDT, CDR2 YYEEEE. CDR3 region: CASSLVRVSYEQYF. CDR3 bases: TGTGCCAGCAGCTTGGTTAGGGTCTCCTACGAGCAGTACTTC.

This chain uses TRBV5-1 with TRBJ2-7; 7 bases map to TRBD2. This CDR3 spans 14 amino acids. Germline V CDR1 and CDR2: SGHRS, YFSETQ. J was trimmed by 6 bases and V by 0 bases; bases with no gene match: 6. CDR3 in DNA: TGCGCCAGCAGCTTGGAGCGGGGCCACGGCGAGCAGTACTTC. Its protein product is CASSLERGHGEQYF.

The J gene is TRBJ1-2, the V gene TRBV7-9, with 7 bases matching TRBD1. Trimming removed 4 bases from V and 8 bases from J; junction bases left unmatched: 7. CDR1 is SEHNR, CDR2 FQNEAQ, per germline (reference sequence). The CDR3 totals 13 residues. CDR3 DNA sequence: TGTGCCAGCAGCTCGTCGGGGACAGCGGGCTACACCTTC. Its translation is CASSSSGTAGYTF.

The CDR3 region is CASSLGYRERQPQHF. CDR3 DNA sequence: TGTGCCAGCAGCTTAGGGTACAGGGAACGACAGCCCCAGCATTTT. The chain is built from TRBV11-2 and TRBJ1-5, with D perhaps TRBD1 (6 bases). CDR1 SGHAT and CDR2 FQNNGV come from the germline V gene. Trimming stripped 1 base from V and 7 bases from J, with 14 bases between. The CDR3 consists of 15 residues.

There are a few counts of this clonotype. The genes are TRBV20-1 and TRBJ1-4, with 7 positions matching TRBD1. This CDR3 spans 13 amino acids. Germline loops: CDR1 DFQATT, CDR2 SNEGSKA (reference sequence). V lost 6 bases to trimming and J lost 7 bases; unmatched junction nucleotides: 8. CDR3: CSALTGPREKLFF. Here the CDR3 DNA reads TGCAGTGCCCTGACAGGGCCGCGTGAAAAACTGTTTTTT.

This clonotype was observed a handful of times. J is TRBJ1-1 and V is TRBV20-1; D is uncertain. V dropped 0 bases and J dropped 0 bases, with 5 bases sitting between them. Germline loops: CDR1 DFQATT, CDR2 SNEGSKA (reference sequence). The CDR3 runs 13 residues. The CDR3 DNA sequence: TGCAGTGCTAGAGAACAGATGAACACTGAAGCTTTCTTT. Encoded protein: CSAREQMNTEAFF.

The chain couples TRBV7-9 to TRBJ2-2; D perhaps matches TRBD2 (6 bases). CDR3 length: 16 amino acids. The V end was cut by 5 bases, the J end by 2 bases, with 15 bases between. CDR1 and CDR2 from the germline V gene are SEHNR and FQNEAQ (reference sequence). CDR3 protein: CASSESPGTNTGELFF. CDR3 coding DNA: TGTGCCAGCAGCGAATCCCCCGGGACTAACACCGGGGAGCTGTTTTTT. Combining the CDR3 with reference TRBV7-9 and TRBJ2-2 gives the whole variable domain DTGVSQNPRHKITKRGQNVTFRCDPISEHNRLYWYRQTLGQGPEFLTYFQNEAQLEKSRLLSDRFSAERPKGSFSTLEIQRTEQGDSAMYLCASSESPGTNTGELFFGEGSRLTVL.